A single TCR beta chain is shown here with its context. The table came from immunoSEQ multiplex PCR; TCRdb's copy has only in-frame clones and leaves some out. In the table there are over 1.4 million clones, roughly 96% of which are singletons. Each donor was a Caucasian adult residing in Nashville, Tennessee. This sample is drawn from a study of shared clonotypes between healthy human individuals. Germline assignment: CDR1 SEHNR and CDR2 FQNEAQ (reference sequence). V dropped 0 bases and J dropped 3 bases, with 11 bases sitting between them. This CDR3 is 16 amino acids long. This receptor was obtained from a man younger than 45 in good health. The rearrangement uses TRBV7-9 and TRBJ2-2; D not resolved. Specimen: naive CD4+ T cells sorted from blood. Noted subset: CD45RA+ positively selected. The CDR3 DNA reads TGTGCCAGCAGCTTAGCGCTCGGGCCAGACACCGGGGAGCTGTTTTTT. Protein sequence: CASSLALGPDTGELFF.